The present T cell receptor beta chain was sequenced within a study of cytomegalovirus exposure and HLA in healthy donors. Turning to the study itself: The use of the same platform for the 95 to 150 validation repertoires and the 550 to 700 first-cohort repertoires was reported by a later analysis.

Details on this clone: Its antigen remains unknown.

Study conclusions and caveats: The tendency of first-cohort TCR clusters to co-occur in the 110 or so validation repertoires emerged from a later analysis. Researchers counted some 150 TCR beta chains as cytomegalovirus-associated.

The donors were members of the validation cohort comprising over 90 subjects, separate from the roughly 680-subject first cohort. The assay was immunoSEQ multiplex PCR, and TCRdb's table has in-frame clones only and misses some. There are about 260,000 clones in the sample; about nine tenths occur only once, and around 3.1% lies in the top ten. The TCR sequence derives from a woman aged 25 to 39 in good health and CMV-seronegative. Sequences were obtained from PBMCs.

The CDR3: CASEQGSGANVLTF. In DNA, the CDR3 is TGTGCCAGCGAACAGGGTTCTGGGGCCAACGTCCTGACTTTC. The chain employs TRBV2 and TRBJ2-6; TRBD1 is a possible D gene (6 bases). V lost 8 bases to trimming and J lost 1 base, with 9 bases between them. Germline loops: CDR1 SNHLY, CDR2 FYNNEI. The length of the CDR3 is 14 residues.